This TCR beta chain was identified in a study of identical twins. Study-level points and caveats: The study found that models underestimated out-of-frame TCR alpha sharing in monozygotic twins. Fewer insertions were carried by abundant cord blood beta clonotypes, but none was seen in memory repertoires. Out-of-frame beta sequences exhibited a weaker degree of excess twin sharing.

Template switching created a universal primer site, and the cDNA included unique molecular identifiers. Each CDR3 protein gets one entry after TCRdb re-called the 5' RACE reads with MiXCR. This table holds some 240,000 distinct CDR3 sequences, roughly 8% found once. In the case of this clonotype: The antigen remains undetermined.

Looked up from germline, CDR1 is SEHNR and CDR2 is FQNEAQ (reference sequence). The CDR3 extends over 16 amino acids. V lost 5 bases and J lost 7, with 20 bases in between. This sample also belongs to another study, concerning yellow fever vaccine responses in identical twins.

Sequences were obtained from CD8+ T cells sorted from blood. The sequence came from a woman between 18 and 29 years old in good health. V is TRBV7-9 and J is TRBJ2-2; a weak D match, TRBD2 (5 bases). The CDR3 loop is CASSTRTERPGGELFF. CDR3 bases: TGTGCCAGCAGCACCCGGACTGAACGACCTGGCGGGGAGCTGTTTTTT.